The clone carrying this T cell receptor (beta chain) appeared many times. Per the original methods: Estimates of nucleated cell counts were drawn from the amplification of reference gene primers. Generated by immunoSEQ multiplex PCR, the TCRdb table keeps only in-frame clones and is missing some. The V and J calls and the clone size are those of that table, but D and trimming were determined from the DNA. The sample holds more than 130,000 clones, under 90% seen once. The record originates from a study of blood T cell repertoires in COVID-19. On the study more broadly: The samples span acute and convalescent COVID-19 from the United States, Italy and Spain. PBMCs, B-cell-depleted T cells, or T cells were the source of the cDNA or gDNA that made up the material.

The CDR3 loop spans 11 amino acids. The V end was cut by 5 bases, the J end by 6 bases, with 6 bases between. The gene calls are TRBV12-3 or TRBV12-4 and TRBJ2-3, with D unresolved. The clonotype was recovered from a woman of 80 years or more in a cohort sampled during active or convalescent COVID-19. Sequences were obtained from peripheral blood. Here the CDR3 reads CASSRVDTQYF. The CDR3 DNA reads TGTGCCAGCAGTCGCGTCGATACGCAGTATTTT.